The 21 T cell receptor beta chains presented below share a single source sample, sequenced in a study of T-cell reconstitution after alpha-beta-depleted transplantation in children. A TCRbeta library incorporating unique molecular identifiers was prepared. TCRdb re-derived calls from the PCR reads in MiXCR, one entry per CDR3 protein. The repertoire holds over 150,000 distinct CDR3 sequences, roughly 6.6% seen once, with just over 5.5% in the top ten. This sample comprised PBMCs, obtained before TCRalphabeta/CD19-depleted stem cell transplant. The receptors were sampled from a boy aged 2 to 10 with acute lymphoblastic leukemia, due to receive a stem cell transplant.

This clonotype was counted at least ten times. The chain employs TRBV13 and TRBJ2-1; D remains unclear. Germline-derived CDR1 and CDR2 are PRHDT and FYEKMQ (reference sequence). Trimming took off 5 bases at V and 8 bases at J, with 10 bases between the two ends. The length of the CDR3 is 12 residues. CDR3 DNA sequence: TGTGCCAGCAGCCCCTCGAGCGATGAGCAGTTCTTC. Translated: CASSPSSDEQFF. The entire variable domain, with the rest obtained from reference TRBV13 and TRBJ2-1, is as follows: AAGVIQSPRHLIKEKRETATLKCYPIPRHDTVYWYQQGPGQDPQFLISFYEKMQSDKGSIPDRFSAQQFSDYHSELNMSSLELGDSALYFCASSPSSDEQFFGPGTRLTVL.

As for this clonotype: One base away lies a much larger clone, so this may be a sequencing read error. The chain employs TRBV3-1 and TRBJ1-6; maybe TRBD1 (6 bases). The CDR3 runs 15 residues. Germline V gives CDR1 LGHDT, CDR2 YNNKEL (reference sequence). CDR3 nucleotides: TGTGTCAGCAGCCAAGGGGGGGGTGGCCGTTCACCCCTCCACTTT. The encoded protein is CVSSQGGGGRSPLHF.

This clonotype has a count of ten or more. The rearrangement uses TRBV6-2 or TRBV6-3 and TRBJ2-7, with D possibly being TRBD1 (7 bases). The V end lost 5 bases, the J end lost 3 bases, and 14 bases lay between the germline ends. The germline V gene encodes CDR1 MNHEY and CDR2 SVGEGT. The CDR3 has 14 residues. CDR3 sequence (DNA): TGTGCCAGCAGTCTCGGGGGACAGCACTACGAGCAGTACTTC. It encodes CASSLGGQHYEQYF.

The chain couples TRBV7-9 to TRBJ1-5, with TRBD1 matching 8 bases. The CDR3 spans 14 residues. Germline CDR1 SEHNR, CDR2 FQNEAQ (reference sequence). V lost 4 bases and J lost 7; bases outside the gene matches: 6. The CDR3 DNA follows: TGTGCCAGCAGCTCGGACAGGGTTCGACAGCCCCAGCATTTT. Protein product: CASSSDRVRQPQHF.

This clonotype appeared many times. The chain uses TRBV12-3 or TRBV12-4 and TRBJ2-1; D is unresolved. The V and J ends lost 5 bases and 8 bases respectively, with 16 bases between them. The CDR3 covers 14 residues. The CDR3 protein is CASSQYPAGHEQFF. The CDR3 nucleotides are TGTGCCAGCAGTCAATATCCAGCTGGGCATGAGCAGTTCTTC.

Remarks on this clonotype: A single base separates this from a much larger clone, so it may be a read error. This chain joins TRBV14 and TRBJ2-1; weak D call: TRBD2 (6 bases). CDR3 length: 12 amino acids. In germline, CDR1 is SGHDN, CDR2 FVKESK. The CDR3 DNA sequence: TGTGCCAGCAGCCAAGCCCGGAACAGGAGGGAATTC. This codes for CASSQARNRREF.

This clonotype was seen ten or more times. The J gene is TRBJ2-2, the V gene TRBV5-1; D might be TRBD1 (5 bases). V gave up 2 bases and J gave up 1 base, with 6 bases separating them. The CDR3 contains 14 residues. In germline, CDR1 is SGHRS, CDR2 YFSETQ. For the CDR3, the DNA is TGCGCCAGCAGCTTACAGGAGAACACCGGGGAGCTGTTTTTT. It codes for CASSLQENTGELFF.

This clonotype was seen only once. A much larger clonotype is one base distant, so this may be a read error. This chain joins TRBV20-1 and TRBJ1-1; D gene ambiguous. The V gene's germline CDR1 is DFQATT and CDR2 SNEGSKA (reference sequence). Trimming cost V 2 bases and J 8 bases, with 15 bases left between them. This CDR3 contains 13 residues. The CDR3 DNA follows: TGCAGTGCTAGACCACGTACCTCTTCCGAAGCTTTCTTT. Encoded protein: CSARPRTSSEAFF.

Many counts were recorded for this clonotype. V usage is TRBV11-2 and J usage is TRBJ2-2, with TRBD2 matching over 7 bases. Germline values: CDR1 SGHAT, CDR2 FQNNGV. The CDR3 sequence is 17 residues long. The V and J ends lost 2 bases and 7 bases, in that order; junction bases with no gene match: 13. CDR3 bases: TGTGCCAGCAGCTTATCTTCGCGGGAGATAAGGGGCGGGGAGCTGTTTTTT. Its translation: CASSLSSREIRGGELFF.

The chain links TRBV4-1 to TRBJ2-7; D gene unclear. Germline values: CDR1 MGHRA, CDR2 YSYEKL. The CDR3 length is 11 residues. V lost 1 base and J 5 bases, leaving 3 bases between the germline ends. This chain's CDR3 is CASSQGDEQYF. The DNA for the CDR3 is TGCGCCAGCAGCCAAGGGGACGAGCAGTACTTC.

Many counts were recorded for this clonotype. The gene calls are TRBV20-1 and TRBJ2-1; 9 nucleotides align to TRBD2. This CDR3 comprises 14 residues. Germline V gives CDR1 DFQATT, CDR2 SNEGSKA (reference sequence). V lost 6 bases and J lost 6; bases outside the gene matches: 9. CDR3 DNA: TGCAGTGCCTTAAGCGGGGGGCCGTTCAATGAGCAGTTCTTC. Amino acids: CSALSGGPFNEQFF.

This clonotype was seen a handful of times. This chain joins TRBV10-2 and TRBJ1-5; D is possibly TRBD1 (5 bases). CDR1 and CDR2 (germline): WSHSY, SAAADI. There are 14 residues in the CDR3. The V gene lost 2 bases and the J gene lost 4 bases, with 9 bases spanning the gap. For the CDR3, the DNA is TGCGCCAGCAGTGAGGGGGGGGGGAATCAGCCCCAGCATTTT. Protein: CASSEGGGNQPQHF.

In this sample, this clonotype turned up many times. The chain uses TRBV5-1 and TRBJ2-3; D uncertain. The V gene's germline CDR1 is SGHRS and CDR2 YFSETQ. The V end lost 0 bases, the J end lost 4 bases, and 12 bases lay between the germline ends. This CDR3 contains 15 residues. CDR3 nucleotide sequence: TGCGCCAGCAGCTTGGAAGGCCGTGACCCAGATACGCAGTATTTT. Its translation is CASSLEGRDPDTQYF. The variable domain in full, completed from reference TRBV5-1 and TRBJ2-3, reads KAGVTQTPRYLIKTRGQQVTLSCSPISGHRSVSWYQQTPGQGLQFLFEYFSETQRNKGNFPGRFSGRQFSNSRSEMNVSTLELGDSALYLCASSLEGRDPDTQYFGPGTRLTVL.

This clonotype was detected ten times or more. The CDR3 DNA follows: TGTGCCAGCAGCTTAGGGACTATTGTAAATGAGCAGTTCTTC. Protein product: CASSLGTIVNEQFF. The chain carries TRBV7-2 and TRBJ2-1; a weak D match, TRBD2 (6 bases). The CDR3 runs 14 residues. The germline V and J ends were trimmed by 1 base and 7 bases, with 11 bases remaining between them. CDR1 and CDR2 from the germline V gene are SGHTA and FQGNSA.

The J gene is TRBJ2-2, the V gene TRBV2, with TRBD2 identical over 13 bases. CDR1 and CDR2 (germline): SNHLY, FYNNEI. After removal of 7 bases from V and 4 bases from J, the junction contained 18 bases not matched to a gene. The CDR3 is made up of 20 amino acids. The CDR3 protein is CASKFLLGTSGIPGTGELFF. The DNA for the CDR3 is TGTGCCAGCAAATTTCTTTTAGGGACTAGCGGGATTCCGGGCACCGGGGAGCTGTTTTTT.

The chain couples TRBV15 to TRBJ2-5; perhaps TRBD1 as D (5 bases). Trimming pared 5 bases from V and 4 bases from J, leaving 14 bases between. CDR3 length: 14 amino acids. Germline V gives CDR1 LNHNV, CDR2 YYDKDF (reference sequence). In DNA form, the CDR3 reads TGTGCCACCAGCGGATGGGGCAGGGCAGAGACCCAGTACTTC. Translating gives CATSGWGRAETQYF.

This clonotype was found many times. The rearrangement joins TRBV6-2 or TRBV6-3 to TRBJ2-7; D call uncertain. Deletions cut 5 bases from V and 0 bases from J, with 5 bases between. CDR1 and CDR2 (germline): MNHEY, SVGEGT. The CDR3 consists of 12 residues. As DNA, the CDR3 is TGTGCCAGCAGTGGAGACTCCTACGAGCAGTACTTC. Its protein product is CASSGDSYEQYF.

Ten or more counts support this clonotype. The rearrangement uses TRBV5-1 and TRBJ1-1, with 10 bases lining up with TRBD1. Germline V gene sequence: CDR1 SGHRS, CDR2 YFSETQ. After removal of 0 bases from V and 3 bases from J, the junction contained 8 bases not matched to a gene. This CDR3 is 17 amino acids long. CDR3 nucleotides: TGCGCCAGCAGCTTGGCTTCGACAGGGGGCTTGGACACTGAAGCTTTCTTT. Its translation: CASSLASTGGLDTEAFF.

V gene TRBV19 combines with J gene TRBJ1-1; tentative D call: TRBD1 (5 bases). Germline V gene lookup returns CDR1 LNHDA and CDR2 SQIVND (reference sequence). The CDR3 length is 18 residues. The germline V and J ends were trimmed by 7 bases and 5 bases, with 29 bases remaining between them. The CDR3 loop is CASTQQERGLLRGTEAFF. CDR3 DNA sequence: TGTGCCAGTACTCAGCAGGAAAGGGGACTGCTACGAGGGACTGAAGCTTTCTTT.

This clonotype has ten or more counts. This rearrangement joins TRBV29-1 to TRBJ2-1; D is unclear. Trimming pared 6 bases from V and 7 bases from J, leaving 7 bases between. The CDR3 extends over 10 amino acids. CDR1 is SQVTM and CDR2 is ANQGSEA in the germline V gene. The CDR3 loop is CSVVGNEQFF. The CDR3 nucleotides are TGCAGCGTGGTGGGAAATGAGCAGTTCTTC.

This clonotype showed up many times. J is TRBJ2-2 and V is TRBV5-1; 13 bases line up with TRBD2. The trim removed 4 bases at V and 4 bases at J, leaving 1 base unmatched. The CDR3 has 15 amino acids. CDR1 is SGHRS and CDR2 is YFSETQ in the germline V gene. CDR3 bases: TGCGCCAGCAGCCGACTAGCGGGAGGCACCGGGGAGCTGTTTTTT. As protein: CASSRLAGGTGELFF.